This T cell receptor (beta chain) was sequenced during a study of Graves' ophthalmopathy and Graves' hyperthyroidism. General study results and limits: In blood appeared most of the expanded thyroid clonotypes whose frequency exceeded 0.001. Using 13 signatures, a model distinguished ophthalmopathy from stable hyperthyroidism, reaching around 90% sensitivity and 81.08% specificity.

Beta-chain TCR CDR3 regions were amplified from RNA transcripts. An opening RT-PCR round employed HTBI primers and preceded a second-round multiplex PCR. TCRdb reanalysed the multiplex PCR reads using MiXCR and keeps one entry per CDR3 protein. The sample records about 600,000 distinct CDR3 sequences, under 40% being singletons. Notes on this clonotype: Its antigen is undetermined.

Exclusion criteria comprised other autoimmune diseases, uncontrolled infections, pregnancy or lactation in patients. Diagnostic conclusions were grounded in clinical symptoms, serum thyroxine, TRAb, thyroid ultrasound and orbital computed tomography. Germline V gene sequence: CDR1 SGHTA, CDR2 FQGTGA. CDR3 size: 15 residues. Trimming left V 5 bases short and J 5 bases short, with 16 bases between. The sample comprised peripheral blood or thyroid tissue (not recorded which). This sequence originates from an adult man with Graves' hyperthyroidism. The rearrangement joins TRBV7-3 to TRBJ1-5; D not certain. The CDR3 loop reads CASSDTGNGDQPQHF. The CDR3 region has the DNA TGTGCCAGCAGCGACACGGGGAATGGGGATCAGCCCCAGCATTTT.